The rows below give T cell receptor beta chains drawn from one sample of a study of T cells in Graves' hyperthyroidism and ophthalmopathy. MiXCR was run by TCRdb on the multiplex PCR reads, yielding one entry per CDR3 protein. Seen here are around 370,000 distinct CDR3 sequences, around a sixth observed once, and the top ten hold 35% to 50%. The sample taken for sequencing was blood. These receptor sequences come from a man between 18 and 29 years old with Graves' ophthalmopathy. CDR3s include the opening cysteine and the closing phenylalanine or tryptophan. The D gene is left open where the match is weak. Size values are once, few and many counts, or a class for expanded clones, and some rows have none.

j_gene: TRBJ2-3
v_gene: TRBV29-1
d_gene: -
abundance: many
CDR3aa: CSAWDTDTQYF
CDR3nt: TGCAGCGCTTGGGACACAGATACGCAGTATTTT

j_gene: TRBJ1-2
v_gene: TRBV5-4
d_gene: -
abundance: few
CDR3aa: CASSLLSGSNYGYTF
CDR3nt: TGTGCCAGCAGCTTGTTGTCCGGGTCTAACTATGGCTACACCTTC

j_gene: TRBJ1-4
v_gene: TRBV5-1
d_gene: -
abundance: -
CDR3aa: CASRIGIGETNEKLFF
CDR3nt: TGCGCCAGCAGGATAGGAATTGGGGAAACTAATGAAAAACTGTTTTTT

j_gene: TRBJ1-1
v_gene: TRBV10-3
d_gene: TRBD1
abundance: few
CDR3aa: CAISETTGASEAFF
CDR3nt: TGTGCCATCAGTGAGACGACAGGGGCGAGTGAAGCTTTCTTT

j_gene: TRBJ2-1
v_gene: TRBV9
d_gene: -
abundance: few
CDR3aa: CASSETEASWPLF
CDR3nt: TGTGCCAGCAGCGAAACAGAGGCATCCTGGCCCCTCTTC

j_gene: TRBJ1-5
v_gene: TRBV20-1
d_gene: TRBD1
abundance: many
CDR3aa: CSASRTGGPYSNQPQHF
CDR3nt: TGCAGTGCCTCTCGGACAGGGGGTCCCTATAGCAATCAGCCCCAGCATTTT

j_gene: TRBJ1-5
v_gene: TRBV6-1
d_gene: -
abundance: few
CDR3aa: CASRNRVFSAPRNQPQHF
CDR3nt: TGTGCCAGCAGGAACAGGGTATTCTCAGCGCCGAGGAATCAGCCCCAGCATTTT

j_gene: TRBJ1-4
v_gene: TRBV2
d_gene: -
abundance: many
CDR3aa: CASSEGAPEKLFF
CDR3nt: TGTGCCAGCAGCGAAGGAGCGCCTGAAAAACTGTTTTTT

j_gene: TRBJ2-7
v_gene: TRBV7-2
d_gene: -
abundance: many
CDR3aa: CASSLQVEQYF
CDR3nt: TGTGCCAGCAGCCTACAGGTTGAGCAGTACTTC

j_gene: TRBJ2-3
v_gene: TRBV2
d_gene: -
abundance: many
CDR3aa: CASTGPGGGDTQYF
CDR3nt: TGTGCCAGCACGGGGCCCGGCGGCGGAGATACGCAGTATTTT

j_gene: TRBJ1-2
v_gene: TRBV5-4
d_gene: -
abundance: -
CDR3aa: CASSLQAPSYGYTF
CDR3nt: TGTGCCAGCAGCTTACAGGCCCCGAGCTATGGCTACACCTTC

j_gene: TRBJ2-5
v_gene: TRBV20-1
d_gene: TRBD1
abundance: many
CDR3aa: CSATQNRGSRETQYF
CDR3nt: TGCAGTGCTACCCAAAACAGGGGGTCGAGGGAGACCCAGTACTTC

j_gene: TRBJ2-5
v_gene: TRBV14
d_gene: TRBD2
abundance: once
CDR3aa: CASSRQRGGETQYF
CDR3nt: TGTGCCAGCAGCCGACAGCGGGGGGGAGAGACCCAGTACTTC

j_gene: TRBJ1-1
v_gene: TRBV19
d_gene: -
abundance: -
CDR3aa: CASSIAGAHLGEAFF
CDR3nt: TGTGCCAGTAGTATAGCCGGGGCCCACCTCGGCGAAGCTTTCTTT

j_gene: TRBJ2-3
v_gene: TRBV20-1
d_gene: TRBD2
abundance: few
CDR3aa: CSARGVGGGRSDTQYF
CDR3nt: TGCAGTGCTAGGGGGGTTGGCGGGGGGAGGTCAGATACGCAGTATTTT

j_gene: TRBJ2-3
v_gene: TRBV5-1
d_gene: -
abundance: -
CDR3aa: CASSLTRRTDTQYF
CDR3nt: TGCGCCAGCAGCCTCACGAGGCGCACAGATACGCAGTATTTT